This TCR beta chain was recovered during a study of blood T cells in healthy people across ages. Across the whole study: With template switching, about one barcoded beta molecule was captured per two T cells.

For the second PCR, which ran for about 7 to 11 cycles, a sample-barcoded 5' primer and a J-beta primer mix were used. TCRdb used MiXCR to reprocess the 5' RACE reads, holding one entry per CDR3 protein. Among around 1.5 million distinct CDR3 sequences, approximately 40% were seen once, and the ten largest hold under 8%. This clonotype was detected only a few times. Sequencing used blood. The receptor was isolated from a woman aged 18-35 years in good health.

The CDR3, as DNA: TGTGCCAGCAGCGTAGACGGGAGAAGGGCGCAGTATTTT. Its translation is CASSVDGRRAQYF. The rearrangement uses TRBV9 and TRBJ2-3, with TRBD2 as a possible D gene (6 bases). V lost 0 bases to trimming and J lost 10 bases, with 12 bases between them. This CDR3 is built from 13 residues. CDR1 is SGDLS and CDR2 is YYNGEE in the germline V gene. Based on the CDR3 plus reference TRBV9 and TRBJ2-3, the full variable domain is DSGVTQTPKHLITATGQRVTLRCSPRSGDLSVYWYQQSLDQGLQFLIQYYNGEERAKGNILERFSAQQFPDLHSELNLSSLELGDSALYFCASSVDGRRAQYFGPGTRLTVL.